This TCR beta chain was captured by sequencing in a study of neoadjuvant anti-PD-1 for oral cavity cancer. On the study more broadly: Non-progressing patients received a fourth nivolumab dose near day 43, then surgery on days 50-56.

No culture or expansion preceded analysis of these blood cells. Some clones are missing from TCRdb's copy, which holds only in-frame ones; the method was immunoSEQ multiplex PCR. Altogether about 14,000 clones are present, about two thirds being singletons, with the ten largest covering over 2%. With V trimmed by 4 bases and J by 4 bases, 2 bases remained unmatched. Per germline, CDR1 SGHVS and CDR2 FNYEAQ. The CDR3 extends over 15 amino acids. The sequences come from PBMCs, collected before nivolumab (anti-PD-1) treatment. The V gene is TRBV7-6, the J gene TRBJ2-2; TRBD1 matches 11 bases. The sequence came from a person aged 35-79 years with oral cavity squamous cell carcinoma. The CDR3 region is CASSSGTGGTGELFF. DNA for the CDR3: TGTGCCAGCAGCTCCGGGACAGGGGGCACCGGGGAGCTGTTTTTT.